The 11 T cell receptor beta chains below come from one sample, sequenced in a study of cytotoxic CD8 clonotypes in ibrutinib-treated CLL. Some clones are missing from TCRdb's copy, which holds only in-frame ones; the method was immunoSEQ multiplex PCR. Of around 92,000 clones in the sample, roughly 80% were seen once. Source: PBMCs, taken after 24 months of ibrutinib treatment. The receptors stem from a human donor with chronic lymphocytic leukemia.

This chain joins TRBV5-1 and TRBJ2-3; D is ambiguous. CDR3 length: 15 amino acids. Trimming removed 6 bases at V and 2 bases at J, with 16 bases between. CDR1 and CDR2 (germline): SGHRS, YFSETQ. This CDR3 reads CASTPWKSPTDTQYF. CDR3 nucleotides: TGCGCCAGCACCCCCTGGAAGTCACCCACAGATACGCAGTATTTT.

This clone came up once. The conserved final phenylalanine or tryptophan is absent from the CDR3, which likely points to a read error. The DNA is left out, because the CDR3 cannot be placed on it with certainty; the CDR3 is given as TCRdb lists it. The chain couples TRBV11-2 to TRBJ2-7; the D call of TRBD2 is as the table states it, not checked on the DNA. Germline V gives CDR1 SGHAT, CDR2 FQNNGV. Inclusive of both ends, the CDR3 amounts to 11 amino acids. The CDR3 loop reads CASIPRESPIS.

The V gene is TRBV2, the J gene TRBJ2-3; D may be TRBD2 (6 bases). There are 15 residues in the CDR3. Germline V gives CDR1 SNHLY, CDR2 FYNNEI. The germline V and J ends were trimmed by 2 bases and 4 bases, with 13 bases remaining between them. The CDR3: CASSEMAGTSDTQYF. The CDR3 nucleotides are TGTGCCAGCAGTGAAATGGCGGGAACATCAGATACGCAGTATTTT.

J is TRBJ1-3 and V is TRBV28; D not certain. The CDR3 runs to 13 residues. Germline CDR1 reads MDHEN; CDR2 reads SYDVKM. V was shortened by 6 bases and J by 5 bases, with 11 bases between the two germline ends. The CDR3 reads CASSQDGRNTIYF. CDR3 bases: TGTGCCAGCAGCCAGGACGGGAGAAACACCATATATTTT.

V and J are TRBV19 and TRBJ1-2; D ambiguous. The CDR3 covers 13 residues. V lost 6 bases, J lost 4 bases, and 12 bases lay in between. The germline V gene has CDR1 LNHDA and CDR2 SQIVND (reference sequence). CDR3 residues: CASRRASGYGYTF. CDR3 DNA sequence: TGTGCCAGTAGGAGGGCTTCCGGCTATGGCTACACCTTC. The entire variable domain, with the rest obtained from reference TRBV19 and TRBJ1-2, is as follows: DGGITQSPKYLFRKEGQNVTLSCEQNLNHDAMYWYRQDPGQGLRLIYYSQIVNDFQKGDIAEGYSVSREKKESFPLTVTSAQKNPTAFYLCASRRASGYGYTFGSGTRLTVV.

CDR3 DNA: TGTGCCAGTAGCAAGGGGGCAGGGGGGAACACCGGGGAGCTGTTTTTT. Its protein is CASSKGAGGNTGELFF. The V gene is TRBV19, the J gene TRBJ2-2, with TRBD1 identical over 7 bases. J gave up 1 base and V 6 bases, and 8 bases lay outside the gene matches. The germline V gene encodes CDR1 LNHDA and CDR2 SQIVND (reference sequence). This CDR3 spans 16 amino acids.

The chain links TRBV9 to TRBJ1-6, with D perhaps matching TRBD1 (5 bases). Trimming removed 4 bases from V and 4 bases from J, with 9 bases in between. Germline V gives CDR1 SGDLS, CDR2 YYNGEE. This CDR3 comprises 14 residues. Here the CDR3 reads CASSSQGYNSPLHF. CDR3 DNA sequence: TGTGCCAGCAGCTCCCAGGGTTATAATTCACCCCTCCACTTT.

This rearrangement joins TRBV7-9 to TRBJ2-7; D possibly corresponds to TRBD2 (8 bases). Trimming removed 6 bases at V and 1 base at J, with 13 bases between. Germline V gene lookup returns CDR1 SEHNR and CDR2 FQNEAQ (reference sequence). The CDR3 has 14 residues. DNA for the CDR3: TGTGCCAGCAGTCGGGAGGGACAGTCCTACGAGCAGTACTTC. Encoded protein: CASSREGQSYEQYF. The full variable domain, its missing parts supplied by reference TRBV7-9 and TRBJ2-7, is DTGVSQNPRHKITKRGQNVTFRCDPISEHNRLYWYRQTLGQGPEFLTYFQNEAQLEKSRLLSDRFSAERPKGSFSTLEIQRTEQGDSAMYLCASSREGQSYEQYFGPGTRLTVT.

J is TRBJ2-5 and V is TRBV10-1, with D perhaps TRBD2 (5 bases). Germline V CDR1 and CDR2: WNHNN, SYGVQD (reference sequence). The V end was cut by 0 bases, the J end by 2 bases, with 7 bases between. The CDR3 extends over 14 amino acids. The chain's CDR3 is CASSESRGQETQYF. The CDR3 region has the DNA TGCGCCAGCAGTGAGTCACGGGGACAAGAGACCCAGTACTTC.

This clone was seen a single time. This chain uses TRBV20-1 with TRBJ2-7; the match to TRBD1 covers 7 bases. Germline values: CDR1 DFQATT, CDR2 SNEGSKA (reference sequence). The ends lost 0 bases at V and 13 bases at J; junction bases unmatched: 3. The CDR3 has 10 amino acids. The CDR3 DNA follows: TGCAGTGCTAGAGAAGGGACAGTTTACTTC. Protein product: CSAREGTVYF.

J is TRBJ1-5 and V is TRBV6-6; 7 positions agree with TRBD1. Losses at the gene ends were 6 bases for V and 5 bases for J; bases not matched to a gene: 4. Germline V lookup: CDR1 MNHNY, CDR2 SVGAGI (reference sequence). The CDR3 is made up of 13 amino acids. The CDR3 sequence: CASRDRRDQPQHF. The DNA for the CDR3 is TGTGCCAGCAGGGACAGGCGGGATCAGCCCCAGCATTTT.